Listed below are T cell receptor beta chains from one sample, sequenced in a study of cytomegalovirus exposure and HLA in healthy donors. Clones were read by immunoSEQ multiplex PCR, and TCRdb kept only the in-frame ones, dropping some. The table shows 110,000 to 150,000 clones, with about four fifths occurring only once. What was sequenced was PBMCs. The origin of the receptors is a man aged 30 to 39 in good health and CMV-seronegative. The CDR3 runs from the conserved cysteine through the conserved F or W. Fields, in order: J gene, V gene, clone size, D gene, CDR3 DNA, CDR3 protein. A D gene is named only where the DNA matches it firmly. Size tells how often a clone was seen (once, few, many) or the class of an expanded clone, and some rows leave it out.

>TRBJ2-7|TRBV6-5|-|TRBD2
TGTGCCAGCAGTCAGGGACTAGCGGGAGTCTACGAGCAGTACTTC
CASSQGLAGVYEQYF
>TRBJ2-1|TRBV28|-|-
TGTGCCAGCAGTTCCCCCCGGGAGATCGACAATGAGCAGTTCTTC
CASSSPREIDNEQFF
>TRBJ2-2|TRBV7-3|once|TRBD1
TGTGCCAGCAGCGACAGGGTGGGATACACCGGGGAGCTGTTTTTT
CASSDRVGYTGELFF
>TRBJ2-2|TRBV28|-|-
TGTGCCAGCAGTCGGAGACCCGGAGGCACCGGGGAGCTGTTTTTT
CASSRRPGGTGELFF
>TRBJ2-7|TRBV12-5|-|TRBD2
TGTGCTAGTGGTTCCTCTTTAGCGGGAGGTTCCTACGAGCAGTACTTC
CASGSSLAGGSYEQYF
>TRBJ1-1|TRBV6-6|once|-
TGTGCCAGCAGTAGAACAGGGCTTACTGAAGCTTTCTTT
CASSRTGLTEAFF
>TRBJ2-1|TRBV19|-|TRBD2
TGTGCCAGTAGTACTAGGACTAGCGGGACCAATGAGCAGTTCTTC
CASSTRTSGTNEQFF
>TRBJ1-1|TRBV19|once|-
TGTGCCAGTAGTATATCAGGAAAAGCTTTCTTT
CASSISGKAFF
>TRBJ2-7|TRBV5-1|-|-
TGCGCCAGCAGCTCGCTTTATAGCTCCTACGAGCAGTACTTC
CASSSLYSSYEQYF
>TRBJ2-5|TRBV5-1|-|-
TGCGCCAGCAGCTTGGGGAGCGGGGACTCACTAGGGGGAGAGACCCAGTACTTC
CASSLGSGDSLGGETQYF
>TRBJ1-2|TRBV11-2|-|TRBD1
TGTGCCAGCAGCTTATACCGGGACAGGTCGTATGGCTACACCTTC
CASSLYRDRSYGYTF
>TRBJ2-2|TRBV29-1|-|-
TGCAGCGTGTGGAGCACCGGGGAGCTGTTTTTT
CSVWSTGELFF
>TRBJ1-5|TRBV5-1|-|TRBD1
TGCGCCAGCAGCTTGGAGGGACAGGGGGCTGGACAGCCCCAGCATTTT
CASSLEGQGAGQPQHF
>TRBJ2-1|TRBV28|once|TRBD2
TGTGCCAGCAGTTCTGTAGCGGGAGGGTGGTACAATGAGCAGTTCTTC
CASSSVAGGWYNEQFF
>TRBJ1-2|TRBV6-1|-|TRBD1
TGTGCCAGCACCCCGGGACAGGGTTGGGTCTATGGCTACACCTTC
CASTPGQGWVYGYTF
>TRBJ1-3|TRBV12-5|-|-
TGTGCTAGTGGTTTGGCCCGGGCAGGGTATAACACCATATATTTT
CASGLARAGYNTIYF